This T cell receptor beta chain was sequenced for a study of blood T cell repertoires in COVID-19. Study overall: Donors in the United States, Italy and Spain gave samples during acute or convalescent COVID-19. T cells, B-cell-depleted T cells, or PBMCs supplied cDNA or gDNA.

Under the authors' procedure: Amplification of reference gene primers was used by the study to estimate nucleated cell counts. The protocol was immunoSEQ multiplex PCR, while the TCRdb copy is restricted to in-frame clones and leaves out a portion. V and J calls and clone size follow that table, whereas D and trimming were derived from the DNA. The sample lists fewer than 300,000 clones, 81% occurring once. V lost 4 bases to trimming and J lost 5 bases; unmatched junction nucleotides: 6. The germline gives CDR1 SGHRS, CDR2 YFSETQ. The CDR3 length is 14 residues. The J gene is TRBJ2-5, the V gene TRBV5-1; 9 bases align to TRBD2. The sequenced sample was peripheral blood. The source of this sequence is a woman aged 60-70 years with active or convalescent COVID-19. CDR3: CASSAGLATETQYF. CDR3 coding DNA: TGCGCCAGCAGCGCGGGACTAGCCACGGAGACCCAGTACTTC.